These T cell receptor beta chains were read from a single sample in a study of blood T cell repertoires in COVID-19. The method was immunoSEQ multiplex PCR; TCRdb's version includes in-frame clones alone and lacks a portion of them. The sample shows roughly 100,000 clones, around 78% of them seen only once. The sequenced sample was peripheral blood. The receptor set was obtained from a man aged 80 or over with COVID-19, enrolled during active disease. Both conserved end residues are part of each CDR3. Each record gives: clone size, J gene, V gene, CDR3 protein. Size is omitted from some rows. Given values are once, few, many or a class for expanded clones.

NA | TRBJ2-7 | TRBV10-3 | CATTRDRSSYEQYF
NA | TRBJ1-4 | TRBV19 | CASSSTGGGEKLFF
NA | TRBJ2-4 | TRBV4-1 | CASSQDGASSGIQYF
NA | TRBJ2-7 | TRBV5-1 | CASRTGTGPYEQYF
NA | TRBJ2-2 | TRBV4-3 | CASSQEIAGAGTGELFF
NA | TRBJ1-2 | TRBV28 | CASFPVTPQTNYGYTF
NA | TRBJ1-2 | TRBV10-3 | CAISEPTGQGGGYTF
few | TRBJ1-1 | TRBV10-3 | CAIRREGSEAFF
NA | TRBJ2-5 | TRBV4-1 | CASSLFGGRETQYF
NA | TRBJ2-2 | TRBV2 | CASSEIQGFAGELFF
once | TRBJ1-5 | TRBV30 | CAWSEGRGQPQHF
NA | TRBJ1-6 | TRBV7-8 | CASSSNSPLHF
NA | TRBJ2-7 | TRBV13 | CASSPGTSGPAYEQYF
NA | TRBJ2-7 | TRBV6-6 | CASKFSGIPGEQYF
NA | TRBJ2-1 | TRBV5-1 | CASSYSSGRGNEQFF
NA | TRBJ2-6 | TRBV6-2/TRBV6-3 | CASSPRQGGISNANVLTF
NA | TRBJ2-5 | TRBV27 | CASSLGGTPRETQYF
NA | TRBJ1-5 | TRBV3-1/TRBV3-2 | CASSQDTGDQPQHF
NA | TRBJ2-1 | TRBV11-2 | CASSFALNEQFF
few | TRBJ1-2 | TRBV28 | CASSSPSQGAGGYTF
NA | TRBJ1-2 | TRBV18 | CASSPPGGNGYTF
NA | TRBJ2-7 | TRBV29-1 | CSVEGSDRSSSYEQYF
NA | TRBJ2-5 | TRBV10-3 | CATGLAETIWETQYF
few | TRBJ1-6 | TRBV5-1 | CASFEGTGWVSPLHF
NA | TRBJ2-3 | TRBV18 | CASSPTGGGLDTQYF
NA | TRBJ1-4 | TRBV3-1/TRBV3-2 | CASSELQGQDNEKLFF
NA | TRBJ1-2 | TRBV19 | CASSTRTGLYGYTF
once | TRBJ2-3 | TRBV24-1 | CATTFLGTGGEDTQYF
NA | TRBJ2-5 | TRBV6-6 | CASSYTRLAGKETQYF
NA | TRBJ2-5 | TRBV24-1 | CATSDFPSGRAVETQYF
NA | TRBJ1-5 | TRBV28 | CASSFILSDRALNSNQPQHF
once | TRBJ2-5 | TRBV2 | CASSTWTGQETQYF
NA | TRBJ2-7 | TRBV5-1 | CASSFRQGENYEQYF
NA | TRBJ1-2 | TRBV20-1 | CSASIIQGIYGYTF
few | TRBJ2-2 | TRBV7-9 | CASSARGTSGRFTGELFF
NA | TRBJ1-6 | TRBV7-2 | CASSYGTGADNSPLHF
NA | TRBJ1-1 | TRBV27 | CASSGDRGRTEAFF
NA | TRBJ2-3 | TRBV21-1 | CASWTEGDRRRTQYF
NA | TRBJ2-3 | TRBV2 | CASSGPSGRTDTQYF
few | TRBJ2-1 | TRBV28 | CASSFGTAYNEQFF
NA | TRBJ2-3 | TRBV5-5 | CASSLMTGSTDTQYF
NA | TRBJ2-2 | TRBV3-1/TRBV3-2 | CASSQDYSSRSGELFF
NA | TRBJ2-1 | TRBV28 | CASKTATSGIHEQFF
NA | TRBJ1-3 | TRBV12-3/TRBV12-4 | CASSFGYTIYF
once | TRBJ2-2 | TRBV6-5 | CASSSRRGRTGELFF
NA | TRBJ2-7 | TRBV28 | CASSSGQATYEQYF
NA | TRBJ2-5 | TRBV2 | CASSDPGTSGQETQYF
NA | TRBJ2-3 | TRBV28 | CASSQNTDTQYF
NA | TRBJ1-1 | TRBV7-2 | CASSFTGGNTEAFF
few | TRBJ1-1 | TRBV28 | CASSFRNTEAFF
NA | TRBJ2-7 | TRBV19 | CASKRSGASYEQYF
NA | TRBJ2-7 | TRBV29-1 | CSVEDAGAEQYF
NA | TRBJ1-3 | TRBV3-1/TRBV3-2 | CASSHGQAGGNTIYF